The 15 T cell receptor beta chains below were found in one sample sequenced in a study of blood T cell repertoires in COVID-19. Sequenced by immunoSEQ multiplex PCR; TCRdb stores in-frame clones only, minus some. Of under 200,000 clones in the sample, 65% to 90% are singletons; the top ten hold 8% to 10%. Material: peripheral blood. The receptors stem from a man aged 55-75 years with acute or convalescent COVID-19.

The table lists this clone with a count of one. This chain uses TRBV15 with TRBJ2-5, with TRBD1 identical over 7 bases. The CDR3 consists of 14 residues. Looked up from germline, CDR1 is LNHNV and CDR2 is YYDKDF (reference sequence). The junction had 3 bases not matched to a gene; V was cut back by 3 bases and J by 2 bases. CDR3 DNA: TGTGCCACCAGCAGGGGACAGACTCAAGAGACCCAGTACTTC. It encodes CATSRGQTQETQYF.

This clone was counted once. The CDR3 DNA is TGTGCCAGCAGCTCCGGACAGGCAATGAGGAAACTGTTTTTT. Amino acid sequence: CASSSGQAMRKLFF. This chain uses TRBV7-9 with TRBJ1-4, with 7 bases lining up with TRBD1. CDR3 length: 14 residues. The ends lost 4 bases at V and 11 bases at J; junction bases unmatched: 10. The germline V gene has CDR1 SEHNR and CDR2 FQNEAQ (reference sequence).

This sequence joins TRBV5-1 and TRBJ1-4; D possibly corresponds to TRBD1 (6 bases). Germline-derived CDR1 and CDR2 are SGHRS and YFSETQ. V dropped 2 bases and J dropped 7 bases, with 15 bases sitting between them. The CDR3 totals 15 residues. The CDR3 is CASSLGDTRGEKLFF. The CDR3 DNA is TGCGCCAGCAGCTTAGGGGACACCAGGGGTGAAAAACTGTTTTTT.

This clone was detected only once. The chain employs TRBV5-5 and TRBJ1-2, with TRBD1 matching over 9 bases. CDR3 length: 15 amino acids. CDR1 SGHKS and CDR2 YYEKEE come from the germline V gene (reference sequence). J was trimmed by 5 bases and V by 4 bases; bases with no gene match: 9. For the CDR3, the DNA is TGTGCCAGCAGCCCTCAGGACAGGGGATTATATGGCTACACCTTC. Its protein is CASSPQDRGLYGYTF.

The chain uses TRBV4-2 and TRBJ1-2, with 9 positions matching TRBD1. This CDR3 is 17 amino acids long. The J segment lost 4 bases and the V segment lost 1 base, leaving 10 bases of the junction unmatched. Per the germline V gene, CDR1 is LGHNA and CDR2 is YNFKEQ. The CDR3, as DNA: TGTGCCAGCAGCCAAGTTGGGGGCGGGACAGGGCTCTATGGCTACACCTTC. Encoded protein: CASSQVGGGTGLYGYTF.

The CDR3 protein is CASSREYEQYF. The CDR3 region has the DNA TGTGCCAGCAGCCGAGAGTACGAGCAGTACTTC. The chain carries TRBV5-5 and TRBJ2-7; D is unclear. Between the trimmed V and J ends, which lost 4 bases and 4 bases, there was a span of 6 bases. This CDR3 spans 11 amino acids. Germline-derived CDR1 and CDR2 are SGHKS and YYEKEE (reference sequence).

The rearrangement links TRBV28 to TRBJ1-5; D ambiguous. This CDR3 is built from 15 residues. Trimming stripped 4 bases from V and 0 bases from J, with 10 bases between. CDR1 is MDHEN and CDR2 is SYDVKM in the germline V gene. CDR3 amino acids: CASSWSDYSNQPQHF. CDR3 DNA sequence: TGTGCCAGCAGTTGGTCAGACTATAGCAATCAGCCCCAGCATTTT.

This clone has only one observation. The chain employs TRBV18 and TRBJ1-6, with D possibly TRBD1 on 6 matching bases. Germline CDR1 reads KGHSH; CDR2 reads LQKENI. Deletions cut 2 bases from V and 7 bases from J, with 12 bases between. The CDR3 consists of 15 residues. The CDR3 DNA is TGTGCCAGCTCACCATACGGGGGGCCCAATTCACCCCTCCACTTT. Amino acid sequence: CASSPYGGPNSPLHF.

V gene TRBV7-9 combines with J gene TRBJ1-3; tentatively, D is TRBD1 (6 bases). V lost 5 bases to trimming and J lost 2 bases, with 13 bases between them. Germline assignment: CDR1 SEHNR and CDR2 FQNEAQ (reference sequence). The CDR3 is 15 amino acids. As DNA, the CDR3 is TGTGCCAGCAGCACCTCAGGGGCGGCTGGAAACACCATATATTTT. Its protein is CASSTSGAAGNTIYF.

The V call is TRBV21-1, the J call TRBJ2-7; TRBD2 is the table's D call, not checked against the DNA. TRBV21-1 is assigned pseudogene status. The CDR3 is 15 residues long. The CDR3 loop reads CASTGVGTSGYEQYF. The CDR3 DNA reads TGTGCCAGCACAGGGGTGGGCACTAGCGGCTACGAGCAGTACTTC.

J is TRBJ1-4 and V is TRBV2, with 8 bases identical to TRBD1. Looked up from germline, CDR1 is SNHLY and CDR2 is FYNNEI. J gave up 7 bases and V 6 bases, and 10 bases lay outside the gene matches. There are 15 residues in the CDR3. The CDR3 nucleotides are TGTGCCAGCAGACCCGACAGGGGTGGAGGTGAAAAACTGTTTTTT. It translates to CASRPDRGGGEKLFF.

The gene calls are TRBV5-1 and TRBJ2-1, with 11 positions matching TRBD2. The V and J ends lost 1 base and 8 bases, in that order; junction bases with no gene match: 5. This CDR3 comprises 15 residues. Germline values: CDR1 SGHRS, CDR2 YFSETQ. CDR3 sequence (DNA): TGCGCCAGCAGCTTGACTAGCGGGAGCACCTATGAGCAGTTCTTC. Translation gives CASSLTSGSTYEQFF.

The DNA of the CDR3 is TGTGCTAGTGGTTTGGGGCAGACTAGCTCGACCCCGGCCTACAATGAGCAGTTCTTC. It is translated as CASGLGQTSSTPAYNEQFF. The chain recombines TRBV12-5 with TRBJ2-1; 7 nucleotides match TRBD2. The CDR3 consists of 19 residues. The germline gives CDR1 LGHNT, CDR2 FRNRAP. V lost 1 base and J lost 2; bases outside the gene matches: 14.

The chain carries TRBV11-3 and TRBJ2-2; 10 bases align to TRBD1. The germline gives CDR1 SGHNT, CDR2 YENEEA. The CDR3 runs to 16 residues. Trimming took 5 bases from V and 5 from J; bases not matched to a gene: 8. The CDR3: CASSPRTGGSTGELFF. The CDR3 coding sequence is TGTGCCAGCAGCCCCCGGACAGGGGGATCAACCGGGGAGCTGTTTTTT. Using reference TRBV11-3 and TRBJ2-2 for the parts outside the CDR3, the full variable domain is EAGVVQSPRYKIIEKKQPVAFWCNPISGHNTLYWYLQNLGQGPELLIRYENEEAVDDSQLPKDRFSAERLKGVDSTLKIQPAELGDSAVYLCASSPRTGGSTGELFFGEGSRLTVL.

The chain combines TRBV19 with TRBJ2-5, with TRBD1 matching over 10 bases. With V trimmed by 4 bases and J by 2 bases, 7 bases remained unmatched. This CDR3 spans 16 amino acids. In germline, CDR1 is LNHDA, CDR2 SQIVND (reference sequence). In nucleotides, the CDR3 is TGTGCCAGTAGTACCGACAGGGGGCTTGTTCAAGAGACCCAGTACTTC. Translated: CASSTDRGLVQETQYF.